This TCR beta chain was profiled in a study of blood T cell repertoires in COVID-19. The overall study: The study drew acute and convalescent COVID-19 samples from the United States, Italy and Spain.

Sequencing used immunoSEQ multiplex PCR; TCRdb keeps in-frame clones, though not all of them. The table records approximately 150,000 clones, 93% of them present only once. CDR1 and CDR2 from the germline V gene are ENHRY and SYGVKD. With V trimmed by 6 bases and J by 7 bases, 3 bases remained unmatched. CDR3 length equals 12 residues. The receptor was derived from a woman aged 60-75 years with COVID-19, enrolled during active disease. The chain carries TRBV10-3 and TRBJ2-1, with 7 bases that match TRBD1. Sequencing was done on a sample of peripheral blood. The CDR3 DNA is TGTGCCATCAGCGGGGACAGAAATGAGCAGTTCTTC. Translating it yields CAISGDRNEQFF.